The sequence of this T cell receptor beta chain was determined in a study of cytomegalovirus exposure and HLA in healthy donors (dated by TCRdb to 2016 to 2017). Notes on the research overall: An earlier analysis of approximately 600 of the donors reported 250 to 350 Gb of sequence data and 120 million or so unique TCR beta sequences from roughly 200 million T cells. The study combined high-throughput TCR immunosequencing, statistical association of individual TCRs with disease status, and machine learning to predict cytomegalovirus infection status. The number of donors typed differed by locus, with about 620-630 for A, B, C, DRB1 and DQB1, 522 for DQA1, 606 for DPA1, and 450 to 480 for DPB1. Among the roughly 400 genotyped donors, 75% to 90% belonged to the genetic ancestry cluster associated with self-reported Caucasian donors. An early release covering 550 to 700 HLA-typed donors comprised about 300 gigabases of sequencing data and about 90 million unique TCR sequences. Because of strong linkage in the cohort, roughly five DR-DQ haplotypes were treated as single units for association and clustering. A later genetic analysis used genome-wide SNP genotypes for about three fifths of the 666 donors, treating that subset as a discovery cohort. HLA typing covered class I and class II loci at four-digit resolution. Along with the roughly 710-subject first cohort, a separate validation cohort of over a hundred different subjects was used. Using immunosequencing, the study profiled T cell repertoires from about 620 subjects and related those repertoires to cytomegalovirus serostatus. Among a few hundred genotyped donors of the cohort, an average of about 240,000 unique TCR beta nucleotide sequences were sequenced per donor, roughly 18% of them non-productive. All discovery cohort repertoires had been generated using a single sequencing platform. A later analysis re-examined previously published TCR beta repertoires from more than 600 donors and added high-resolution HLA genotyping to investigate patterns of TCR occurrence. Donor age, sex, ethnicity and CMV serostatus were collected together with the repertoire data. The study aimed to test whether cataloging public T cell receptors could reveal signatures of past pathogen exposure. To decide whether each TCR beta V gene segment behaved as functional or pseudogenic, an earlier analysis of several hundred of the donors relied on high-throughput TCR beta sequencing. In the later analysis, no new phenotypic data were used to find candidate immune exposures; instead, reliance was placed on TCR beta sequences and their occurrence across donors. The investigation overall reported the following: An association between a missense DCLRE1C variant and V-gene and J-gene trimming of TCR beta chains was found in a later genetic analysis and replicated in an independent cohort. A later genetic analysis reported fewer N-insertions in productive TCRs among donors in an Asian-associated ancestry cluster than the roughly 620-donor mean. The only immune exposure information available for the cohort was CMV serostatus. Correlated functional status among segregating V segments might be attributable to linkage disequilibrium, but an unknown experimental factor could not be ruled out. Specific HLA alleles were associated with 15,000 to 20,000 TCR beta sequences at a false discovery rate of 0.05 in a later analysis. In vitro tests confirmed that a few of the cytomegalovirus-associated TCR beta chains recognize cytomegalovirus antigens. A group of highly shared sequence variants was considered likely to be a technical artifact of the sequencing pipeline. In the study, approximately 160 TCR beta chains were listed as associated with cytomegalovirus. Because some donors lacked HLA typing at each locus, the association tests relied only on the typed subset. The classifier was reported to diagnose cytomegalovirus status with high specificity and sensitivity in both the original cohort and the validation cohort. The 87-base-pair reads could not distinguish some IMGT-functional V segments, including TRBV6-2 and TRBV6-3, so those segments were excluded. The presence/absence analyses assumed that sequencing depth was roughly uniform across donors, and that assumption may not be true. When HLA alleles, especially DR and DQ, strongly co-occurred, TCR associations were difficult to assign to individual alleles. It was suggested by the authors that the approach could potentially be generalized to other disease states and immunological phenotypes. A further reported finding was that TCR beta sequences accurately predicted the HLA-A and HLA-B alleles for most subjects in the first cohort. According to a later analysis, TCR association rates differed among HLA loci, with DRB1 alleles showing the most associated TCRs and HLA-C alleles showing the fewest. Compared with equally common non-associated chains, HLA-associated TCR beta chains in a later analysis were more clonally expanded and had lower generation probabilities. According to a later analysis, parvovirus B19, influenza, CMV and Epstein-Barr virus appeared linked to several top co-occurrence clusters. In an earlier analysis of about 600 of the donors, most TCR beta V segments appeared in productive rearrangements about 87% or about 30% of the time, broadly matching IMGT annotations. Because counts were too low, around 18 rarely observed V segments, including chromosome 9 orphons, were left out of the earlier analysis of over 550 of the donors. While some public TCRs were present in many individuals, most TCR sequences turned up only very rarely across donors. In this cohort, only TCR beta chains were sequenced, and detectable features were limited by the absence of alpha or paired-chain data. A later analysis found that most CMV-associated TCR beta chains appeared HLA-restricted, with HLA associations seemingly driven largely by CMV exposure.

Its CDR3 holds 15 amino acids, cysteine through phenylalanine. Solely the CDR3 DNA is kept, with 45 bases framed from the first base. V lost 2 bases and J lost 3 bases, and the count of bases not matched to a germline gene is 4. Per the germline V gene, SGHRS is the CDR1 and YFSETQ is the CDR2. The cohort consisted of approximately 670 healthy bone marrow donors. Cohort members were all nominally healthy when sampled, although unrecorded immune exposures were likely present. The donor was CMV seronegative and belonged to the group of 352 seronegative cohort members. Each donor provided a peripheral blood sample, and peripheral blood mononuclear cells were used for TCR beta sequencing. The Qiagen DNeasy Blood Extraction Kit was used to extract genomic DNA from the blood cell samples. About this clone itself: Its specific antigen is unknown. Base quality data are lacking; no much larger clone is found one base away.

The library was produced with the immunoSEQ multiplex PCR assay. For the multiplex PCR, a mixture combining 60 forward primers for TCR Vbeta segments and 13 reverse primers for TCR Jbeta segments was used. The CDR3 region of rearranged TCR beta genes was amplified from genomic DNA by a multiplex PCR assay. On the Illumina HiSeq System, the amplified TCR beta libraries were sequenced as 87-base-pair reads. Under the source paper's analysis protocol: A later analysis tallied 75 million to 95 million unique TCR beta chains across the roughly 610 repertoires, and about 12 million of those chains were shared by two or more donors. Raw reads were error-corrected and collapsed into unique sequences by a nearest-neighbor algorithm in which closely related sequences were merged to remove PCR and sequencing errors. CDR3 sequences were aligned to IMGT reference sequences to assign V, D and J gene segments. Each retained sequence needed at least a six-nucleotide match to both a V gene segment and a J gene segment. A rearrangement was called productive if the CDR3 had no stop codons and remained in frame with V and J, and every other rearrangement was called non-productive. CDR3 was defined by IMGT convention, running from the second conserved V-encoded cysteine to the conserved J-encoded phenylalanine. The earlier analysis of 450 to 750 of the donors excluded any sequence lacking an unambiguous match to a single V gene segment. In an earlier analysis of almost 600 of the donors, a V segment was called functional when productive rearrangements were above 56.7%, and segregating when the standard deviation between donors exceeded 5%. A statistical classification framework was built for diagnosing cytomegalovirus status from the catalog of TCR beta chain sequences. In a later analysis, TCR nucleotide sequences were compared against IMGT/GENE-DB human TR gene sequences so that V and J genes could be assigned. Using the TCRdist pipeline, a later analysis assigned CDR3 sequences along with most-parsimonious VDJ recombination scenarios. In a later analysis, each TCR beta chain was defined by its CDR3 amino acid sequence together with its V-gene family, and reads without a unique V-gene family were excluded. As a way to deal with suspected cross-contamination and a sequencing artifact, a later analysis dropped 640 or so nucleotide sequences that were highly shared and had low generation probability. A later analysis calculated a clonal expansion index for each public chain from normalized within-repertoire ranks of inferred template counts. A later analysis computed generation probabilities with a VDJ recombination model fitted to out-of-frame rearrangements, and checked the results against IGoR. A later analysis scored TCR-TCR, TCR-HLA and TCR-CMV co-occurrence with hypergeometric tests, applying a repertoire-size bias correction to TCR pairs. In a later analysis, false discovery rates were estimated by permuting HLA or CMV assignments 20 times. In a later analysis, co-occurring TCRs were grouped using DBSCAN, with TCRdist sequence similarity added in when clustering inside HLA-allele-positive subsets. Repertoires with fewer than 30,000 or more than 120,000 public chains, plus five repertoires with anomalous nucleotide sharing, were excluded from co-occurrence clustering. Imported from immuneACCESS, the table was reduced by TCRdb to in-frame sequences with V and J called. These copies leave out some clones; in studies compared against another copy, an unresolved V gene accounts for under half, and the cause of the remainder is not known. V and J calls and clone size are given by that table; D and trimming were obtained from the DNA. In this sample the table shows some 52,000 clones, 65% to 80% of which occur a single time. The top ten clonotypes cover around 10% of the sample.

Recombination connected TRBV5-1 to TRBJ2-2; 7 of the junction bases match TRBD1. Source material: PBMCs. The source is a woman between 50 and 59 years old in good health and CMV-seronegative. The nucleotides are TGCGCCAGCAGCTTACAGGGGATAGACACCGGGGAGCTGTTTTTT. This encodes CASSLQGIDTGELFF.